Detailed here is one T cell receptor beta chain. These data originate in a study of blood T cell repertoires in COVID-19. Germline loops: CDR1 LNHNV, CDR2 YYDKDF (reference sequence). The trim removed 4 bases at V and 6 bases at J, leaving 8 bases unmatched. The CDR3 covers 16 residues. The method was immunoSEQ multiplex PCR; TCRdb's version includes in-frame clones alone and lacks a portion of them. The table has around 200,000 clones, about 81% seen once. Sequenced input: PBMCs or T cells enriched from blood (not recorded which). The chain is built from TRBV15 and TRBJ2-1, with TRBD1 matching over 11 bases. The TCR was taken from a man aged 35 to 55 who had recovered from COVID-19. Written as DNA, the CDR3 is TGTGCCACCAGCAAACTCTCGGGACAGGGGGTCAATGAGCAGTTCTTC. Its protein product is CATSKLSGQGVNEQFF.